The 6 T cell receptor beta chains below come from one sample, sequenced in a study of cytomegalovirus exposure and HLA in healthy donors. Both 60 Vbeta primers and 13 Jbeta primers went into the PCR. Profiled with immunoSEQ multiplex PCR; TCRdb holds only in-frame clones, not every one. The repertoire includes about 100,000 clones, 65% to 90% of them detected once, and more than 0.95% sits in the top ten. Sequencing was performed on PBMCs. These receptors all stem from a woman younger than 30 in good health and CMV-seronegative.

This rearrangement joins TRBV23-1 to TRBJ2-7; 8 bases match TRBD1. TRBV23-1 is labeled an ORF, and its function is uncertain. With 2 bases clipped from V and 1 base from J, the junction kept 7 bases outside the gene matches. This CDR3 contains 16 residues. CDR3 DNA sequence: TGCGCCAGCAGTCAAGGGGACAGGTTAAGTTCCTACGAGCAGTACTTC. Encoded protein: CASSQGDRLSSYEQYF.

This sequence joins TRBV19 and TRBJ1-2; D might be TRBD1 (6 bases). Germline V lookup: CDR1 LNHDA, CDR2 SQIVND (reference sequence). Trimming stripped 10 bases from V and 4 bases from J, with 19 bases between. The CDR3 runs 14 residues. The CDR3 DNA follows: TGTGCCACCAGGGGCCCAGGGCAAAGCTATGGCTACACCTTC. This codes for CATRGPGQSYGYTF.

The chain combines TRBV5-1 with TRBJ2-2; a possible D gene is TRBD1 (6 bases). CDR3 length: 16 amino acids. Trimming left V 2 bases short and J 1 base short, with 12 bases between. Per germline, CDR1 SGHRS and CDR2 YFSETQ. In DNA, the CDR3 is TGCGCCAGCAGCTTCTTGTCAGGGGTGAACACCGGGGAGCTGTTTTTT. Translation: CASSFLSGVNTGELFF.

The rearrangement uses TRBV10-1 and TRBJ1-2; a possible D gene is TRBD1 (6 bases). Trimming pared 6 bases from V and 3 bases from J, leaving 17 bases between. Germline V gives CDR1 WNHNN, CDR2 SYGVQD (reference sequence). This CDR3 has 15 amino acids. This CDR3 reads CASRYPTGAYYGYTF. CDR3 DNA sequence: TGCGCCAGCAGATATCCGACAGGCGCCTACTATGGCTACACCTTC.

The V call is TRBV4-1, the J call TRBJ2-3, with D tentatively TRBD1 (6 bases). Trimming removed 4 bases from V and 3 bases from J, with 14 bases in between. The germline V gene has CDR1 MGHRA and CDR2 YSYEKL. CDR3 length: 15 amino acids. The CDR3 DNA follows: TGCGCCAGCAGCCCGAGGGGGATAGGGACAGATACGCAGTATTTT. Encoded protein: CASSPRGIGTDTQYF.

The chain employs TRBV27 and TRBJ2-1, with TRBD2 identical over 11 bases. The V and J ends lost 5 bases and 3 bases, in that order; junction bases with no gene match: 3. Germline values: CDR1 MNHEY, CDR2 SMNVEV (reference sequence). The CDR3 contains 15 residues. CDR3 in DNA: TGTGCCAGCAGTCTTACTAGCGGGGGCTACAATGAGCAGTTCTTC. It codes for CASSLTSGGYNEQFF.